The 23 T cell receptor beta chains presented below share a single source sample, sequenced in a study of T cells after yellow fever vaccination. MiXCR, applied by TCRdb to the 5' RACE reads, yields one record per CDR3 protein. The table records 100,000 to 150,000 distinct CDR3 sequences, under 9% of them present only once. The specimen was CD8+ T cells sorted from PBMCs, collected on the day of the yellow fever booster vaccination. The receptor set was obtained from a man aged 18 to 30 who received the YFV17D yellow fever vaccine.

The table lists this clonotype with a few counts. The gene calls are TRBV9 and TRBJ2-3, with 8 bases matching TRBD2. V was pared by 0 bases and J by 1 base, with 4 bases of the junction left unmatched. The CDR3 runs 16 residues. CDR1 is SGDLS, CDR2 YYNGEE, per germline. The CDR3 nucleotides read TGTGCCAGCAGCGTAGCGGGGGGGCTGGGCACAGATACGCAGTATTTT. This encodes CASSVAGGLGTDTQYF.

This clonotype was detected a few times. The genes are TRBV4-3 and TRBJ2-1; possible D gene TRBD2, 6 bases. Germline CDR1 reads LGHNA; CDR2 reads YSLEER. This CDR3 has 17 amino acids. V was clipped by 0 bases and J by 9 bases, with 21 bases between them. In DNA form, the CDR3 reads TGCGCCAGCAGCCAAGATGCGCAGACCGTCTACGGGGGTGAGCAGTTCTTC. Its protein product is CASSQDAQTVYGGEQFF.

This clonotype was observed a few times. This chain links TRBV7-9 with TRBJ1-4; no reliable D call. The CDR3 is 13 residues long. Trimming removed 5 bases at V and 6 bases at J, with 10 bases between. Germline values: CDR1 SEHNR, CDR2 FQNEAQ (reference sequence). Written as DNA, the CDR3 is TGTGCCAGCAGCCTAGGAGGTGATGAAAAACTGTTTTTT. This sequence encodes CASSLGGDEKLFF. The entire variable domain, with the rest obtained from reference TRBV7-9 and TRBJ1-4, is as follows: DTGVSQNPRHKITKRGQNVTFRCDPISEHNRLYWYRQTLGQGPEFLTYFQNEAQLEKSRLLSDRFSAERPKGSFSTLEIQRTEQGDSAMYLCASSLGGDEKLFFGSGTQLSVL.

The genes are TRBV27 and TRBJ2-1, with TRBD2 as a possible D gene (6 bases). Germline lookup yields CDR1 MNHEY and CDR2 SMNVEV (reference sequence). The CDR3 has 15 residues. V was clipped by 2 bases and J by 2 bases, with 10 bases between them. The CDR3, as DNA: TGTGCCAGCAGTTTAAAGGCGGGGCCCTACAATGAGCAGTTCTTC. This codes for CASSLKAGPYNEQFF.

Ten or more counts support this clonotype. V gene TRBV20-1 combines with J gene TRBJ2-1; possible D gene TRBD1, 5 bases. This CDR3 contains 13 residues. Germline CDR1 reads DFQATT; CDR2 reads SNEGSKA (reference sequence). Trimming cost V 1 base and J 4 bases, with 8 bases left between them. CDR3 residues: CSARAGRYNEQFF. DNA of the CDR3: TGCAGTGCTAGAGCAGGGCGGTACAATGAGCAGTTCTTC.

The chain carries TRBV29-1 and TRBJ2-5; TRBD2 matches at 11 bases. The V gene end was trimmed by 6 bases and the J gene end by 5 bases; junction bases not matched to a gene: 8. The length of the CDR3 is 14 residues. Germline V CDR1 and CDR2: SQVTM, ANQGSEA. CDR3 in amino acids: CSVELAGGLETQYF. Written as DNA, the CDR3 is TGCAGCGTAGAGTTAGCGGGGGGGCTGGAGACCCAGTACTTC.

There are a few counts of this clonotype. The CDR3 nucleotides read TGTGCCAGCAGTGACGGGGACGGATCGTATGGCTACACCTTC. Translating it yields CASSDGDGSYGYTF. V and J are TRBV25-1 and TRBJ1-2, with TRBD1 as a possible D gene (5 bases). The CDR3 has 14 residues. Germline V gives CDR1 MGHDK, CDR2 SYGVNS. V dropped 3 bases and J dropped 5 bases, with 13 bases sitting between them.

The chain recombines TRBV4-3 with TRBJ2-1; TRBD2 agrees at 7 bases. This CDR3 has 15 amino acids. From germline, CDR1 is LGHNA and CDR2 YSLEER. Trimming cost V 4 bases and J 8 bases; bases outside gene matches: 11. CDR3 region: CASSPGGPEPHEQFF. CDR3 coding DNA: TGCGCCAGCAGCCCGGGGGGACCCGAGCCCCATGAGCAGTTCTTC.

The rearrangement links TRBV6-5 to TRBJ1-5; tentative D call: TRBD1 (6 bases). Germline values: CDR1 MNHEY, CDR2 SVGAGI. V gave up 5 bases and J gave up 7 bases, with 15 bases separating them. This CDR3 contains 14 residues. The CDR3 bases are TGTGCCAGCAGTGATACAGGGCCGGCCCAGCCCCAGCATTTT. Protein: CASSDTGPAQPQHF.

This sequence joins TRBV29-1 and TRBJ2-7, with a weak D call TRBD1 (6 bases). The CDR3 has 12 amino acids. V lost 7 bases and J 2 bases, leaving 12 bases between the germline ends. Germline CDR1 is SQVTM and CDR2 is ANQGSEA. CDR3 sequence (DNA): TGCAGCGCCTGGACAGCGCCCTACGAGCAGTACTTC. Translating it yields CSAWTAPYEQYF.

The CDR3 DNA reads TGTGCCAGCAGCTCCGGGACAGGGGGACCAGATACGCAGTATTTT. Encoded protein: CASSSGTGGPDTQYF. The chain links TRBV13 to TRBJ2-3; 11 bases are a match to TRBD1. Looked up from germline, CDR1 is PRHDT and CDR2 is FYEKMQ (reference sequence). This CDR3 spans 15 amino acids. The V gene end was trimmed by 4 bases and the J gene end by 4 bases; junction bases not matched to a gene: 4.

This clonotype appeared a few times. The chain carries TRBV11-1 and TRBJ2-7, with 11 nucleotides matching TRBD2. CDR1 is SGHAT, CDR2 FQDESV, per germline (reference sequence). Trimming at V came to 4 bases and at J to 6 bases, leaving 5 bases not matched to a gene. The CDR3 is 14 amino acids. In DNA form, the CDR3 reads TGTGCCAGCAGCTCGACTAGCGGGGACTTCGAGCAGTACTTC. Its translation: CASSSTSGDFEQYF.

This clonotype was counted at least ten times. The rearrangement links TRBV5-5 to TRBJ2-5, with D tentatively TRBD1 (6 bases). Trimming took 2 bases from V and 3 from J, leaving 11 bases between them. CDR1 and CDR2 (germline): SGHKS, YYEKEE (reference sequence). The CDR3 contains 14 residues. CDR3: CASSLTQGEETQYF. For the CDR3, the DNA is TGTGCCAGCAGCTTAACACAGGGAGAAGAGACCCAGTACTTC.

This clonotype appeared many times. The rearrangement links TRBV29-1 to TRBJ2-5; 9 bases match TRBD1. Germline loops: CDR1 SQVTM, CDR2 ANQGSEA. This CDR3 contains 15 residues. The ends lost 1 base at V and 1 base at J; junction bases unmatched: 4. The CDR3: CSVEGGQGAQETQYF. The CDR3 DNA follows: TGCAGCGTTGAAGGGGGACAGGGTGCCCAAGAGACCCAGTACTTC.

CDR3 in DNA: TGTGCCAGCAGCTTAGGGTTCGGCGCTGAAGCTTTCTTT. This sequence encodes CASSLGFGAEAFF. The chain employs TRBV7-8 and TRBJ1-1; no firm D call. Trimming pared 1 base from V and 6 bases from J, leaving 9 bases between. CDR3 length equals 13 residues. CDR1 is SGHVS and CDR2 is FQNEAQ in the germline V gene.

The genes are TRBV9 and TRBJ2-1, with TRBD2 identical over 10 bases. In germline, CDR1 is SGDLS, CDR2 YYNGEE. With V trimmed by 0 bases and J by 6 bases, 3 bases remained unmatched. The CDR3 covers 15 residues. The DNA of the CDR3 is TGTGCCAGCAGCGTAGGGAGCGGGGGGGCCAATGAGCAGTTCTTC. It is translated as CASSVGSGGANEQFF.

The V call is TRBV4-3, the J call TRBJ2-1, with 8 bases identical to TRBD2. The germline V gene encodes CDR1 LGHNA and CDR2 YSLEER. V was pared by 4 bases and J by 8 bases, with 13 bases of the junction left unmatched. This CDR3 has 16 residues. The CDR3 here is CASSPIGGAEEDEQFF. The CDR3 DNA is TGCGCCAGCAGCCCTATCGGGGGGGCTGAGGAGGATGAGCAGTTCTTC.

Worth noting for this clonotype: A much larger clonotype is one base distant, so this may be a read error. The rearrangement links TRBV6-2 or TRBV6-3 to TRBJ1-5; no reliable D call. Germline CDR1 reads MNHEY; CDR2 reads SVGEGT. The CDR3 is 13 amino acids. The CDR3: CASRTDSKQPQHF. CDR3 DNA sequence: TGTGCCAGCAGGACCGATAGCAAACAGCCCCAGCATTTT.

This rearrangement joins TRBV6-2 or TRBV6-3 to TRBJ1-5; 8 positions agree with TRBD1. CDR1 is MNHEY, CDR2 SVGEGT, per germline. V shed 0 bases, J shed 0 bases, and the junction held 1 base outside the gene matches. The CDR3 spans 16 residues. The DNA of the CDR3 is TGTGCCAGCAGTTACTCGGACAGGGCTAGCAATCAGCCCCAGCATTTT. As protein: CASSYSDRASNQPQHF.

This clonotype was found a few times. This chain joins TRBV7-3 and TRBJ2-1; 7 nucleotides match TRBD1. V was pared by 1 base and J by 10 bases, with 10 bases of the junction left unmatched. The CDR3 is 15 residues long. CDR1 SGHTA and CDR2 FQGTGA come from the germline V gene. CDR3 nucleotide sequence: TGTGCCAGCAGCTTAATCGGGACAGTGCGAGAGGAGCAGTTCTTC. It codes for CASSLIGTVREEQFF.

This clonotype showed up just a few times. The rearrangement joins TRBV29-1 to TRBJ2-7; 7 bases align to TRBD1. V shed 5 bases, J shed 3 bases, and the junction held 4 bases outside the gene matches. This CDR3 has 12 residues. In germline, CDR1 is SQVTM, CDR2 ANQGSEA. The CDR3 region has the DNA TGCAGCGTTCGAAGGGGGCTCTACGAGCAGTACTTC. This gives the protein CSVRRGLYEQYF.

The V and J genes are TRBV20-1 and TRBJ1-5, with 7 bases identical to TRBD1. The V and J ends lost 5 bases and 4 bases, in that order; junction bases with no gene match: 11. The CDR3 covers 15 residues. Germline CDR1 reads DFQATT; CDR2 reads SNEGSKA (reference sequence). As DNA, the CDR3 is TGCAGTGCTGACACCGCTCGCAGGGGGAATCAGCCCCAGCATTTT. Translation gives CSADTARRGNQPQHF.

The V call is TRBV12-3 or TRBV12-4, the J call TRBJ1-5; D is possibly TRBD1 (5 bases). The CDR3 extends over 15 amino acids. The V and J ends lost 6 bases and 0 bases respectively, with 12 bases between them. The CDR3 sequence: CASSPRAYSNQPQHF. The DNA of the CDR3 is TGTGCCAGCAGCCCCAGGGCTTATAGCAATCAGCCCCAGCATTTT.